Below are 11 T cell receptor beta chains sequenced from a single sample in a study of shared clonotypes between healthy human individuals. TCRdb keeps only in-frame clones here, not all; method: immunoSEQ multiplex PCR. The data show millions of clones, approximately 95% seen once. The naive CD8 population came from CD45RO-negative cells selected for CCR7, without terminally differentiated effector memory CD45RA+ cells. The material sequenced was naive CD8+ T cells sorted from blood. Receptor source: a young man in good health.

This sequence joins TRBV5-1 and TRBJ2-7; D gene ambiguous. This CDR3 is 14 amino acids long. Trimming shortened V by 0 bases and J by 2 bases, and 9 bases separated the two germline ends. CDR1 is SGHRS, CDR2 YFSETQ, per germline. The CDR3 loop is CASSLDALTYEQYF. CDR3 DNA sequence: TGCGCCAGCAGCTTGGATGCACTCACCTACGAGCAGTACTTC.

V gene TRBV4-1 combines with J gene TRBJ1-1, with D maybe TRBD1 (5 bases). The CDR3 loop spans 14 amino acids. Germline V CDR1 and CDR2: MGHRA, YSYEKL. Trimming pared 2 bases from V and 3 bases from J, leaving 10 bases between. This CDR3 reads CASSQMGGDTEAFF. The CDR3 DNA reads as TGCGCCAGCAGCCAAATGGGGGGGGACACTGAAGCTTTCTTT.

This clone was counted a single time. The rearrangement joins TRBV5-8 to TRBJ2-3, with 10 positions matching TRBD2. The CDR3 extends over 16 amino acids. J gave up 3 bases and V 0 bases, and 4 bases lay outside the gene matches. The germline V gene encodes CDR1 SGHTS and CDR2 YDEGEE. CDR3 sequence reads: CASSLGGTSETDTQYF. The CDR3 DNA sequence: TGTGCCAGCAGCTTGGGAGGGACTAGCGAGACAGATACGCAGTATTTT.

V is TRBV10-3 and J is TRBJ2-3; TRBD2 matches at 8 bases. Germline loops: CDR1 ENHRY, CDR2 SYGVKD. CDR3 size: 15 residues. V shed 10 bases, J shed 3 bases, and the junction held 12 bases outside the gene matches. This chain's CDR3 is CATREGPDFTDTQYF. The CDR3 DNA sequence: TGTGCCACCCGGGAGGGACCGGATTTTACAGATACGCAGTATTTT.

The chain links TRBV13 to TRBJ2-3; no clear D gene. The CDR3 consists of 16 residues. The V gene's germline CDR1 is PRHDT and CDR2 FYEKMQ (reference sequence). Trimming cost V 5 bases and J 0 bases, with 15 bases left between them. CDR3 protein: CASSAAGTESTDTQYF. DNA for the CDR3: TGTGCCAGCAGCGCCGCAGGAACCGAGAGCACAGATACGCAGTATTTT. Drawing the rest from reference TRBV13 and TRBJ2-3, the complete variable domain is AAGVIQSPRHLIKEKRETATLKCYPIPRHDTVYWYQQGPGQDPQFLISFYEKMQSDKGSIPDRFSAQQFSDYHSELNMSSLELGDSALYFCASSAAGTESTDTQYFGPGTRLTVL.

This chain joins TRBV2 and TRBJ2-1; D perhaps matches TRBD1 (5 bases). Trimming left V 6 bases short and J 5 bases short, with 11 bases between. The V gene's germline CDR1 is SNHLY and CDR2 FYNNEI. The CDR3 is made up of 13 amino acids. The CDR3 sequence: CASRQGGDNEQFF. The CDR3 DNA reads as TGTGCCAGCAGGCAGGGTGGCGACAATGAGCAGTTCTTC.

The gene calls are TRBV27 and TRBJ2-5; no firm D call. From germline, CDR1 is MNHEY and CDR2 SMNVEV (reference sequence). This CDR3 is built from 15 residues. V dropped 4 bases and J dropped 2 bases, with 14 bases sitting between them. CDR3 protein: CASSSTPWPQETQYF. In DNA form, the CDR3 reads TGTGCCAGCAGTTCCACCCCGTGGCCTCAAGAGACCCAGTACTTC.

The rearrangement links TRBV7-9 to TRBJ2-7, with TRBD2 as a possible D gene (5 bases). V lost 5 bases, J lost 3 bases, and 11 bases lay in between. There are 13 residues in the CDR3. Germline V gene sequence: CDR1 SEHNR, CDR2 FQNEAQ (reference sequence). CDR3 amino acids: CASSLGEHYEQYF. The CDR3 DNA is TGTGCCAGCAGCCTGGGAGAACACTACGAGCAGTACTTC.

The V and J genes are TRBV7-2 and TRBJ2-3, with unresolved D. Trimming took 4 bases from V and 2 from J, leaving 10 bases between them. Germline V gene data show CDR1 as SGHTA and CDR2 as FQGNSA. The CDR3 runs 14 residues. The CDR3, as DNA: TGTGCCAGCAGCTCACCCCAGTACACAGATACGCAGTATTTT. As protein: CASSSPQYTDTQYF.

The genes are TRBV13 and TRBJ2-7; 11 bases line up with TRBD2. The CDR3 length is 19 residues. The J segment lost 6 bases and the V segment lost 5 bases, leaving 21 bases of the junction unmatched. In germline, CDR1 is PRHDT, CDR2 FYEKMQ (reference sequence). The CDR3 DNA reads TGTGCCAGCAGCATCTTCGGACCGGGACTAGCGGAGTATCCCCTCGAGCAGTACTTC. This gives the protein CASSIFGPGLAEYPLEQYF. Based on the CDR3 plus reference TRBV13 and TRBJ2-7, the full variable domain is AAGVIQSPRHLIKEKRETATLKCYPIPRHDTVYWYQQGPGQDPQFLISFYEKMQSDKGSIPDRFSAQQFSDYHSELNMSSLELGDSALYFCASSIFGPGLAEYPLEQYFGPGTRLTVT.

This clone was detected once. The J gene is TRBJ1-4, the V gene TRBV28; D is uncertain. The CDR3 sequence is 14 residues long. Germline lookup yields CDR1 MDHEN and CDR2 SYDVKM. Deletions cut 7 bases from V and 6 bases from J, with 15 bases between. The CDR3 DNA is TGTGCCAGCACCCACCTGAGTTCTGATGAAAAACTGTTTTTT. Protein sequence: CASTHLSSDEKLFF.